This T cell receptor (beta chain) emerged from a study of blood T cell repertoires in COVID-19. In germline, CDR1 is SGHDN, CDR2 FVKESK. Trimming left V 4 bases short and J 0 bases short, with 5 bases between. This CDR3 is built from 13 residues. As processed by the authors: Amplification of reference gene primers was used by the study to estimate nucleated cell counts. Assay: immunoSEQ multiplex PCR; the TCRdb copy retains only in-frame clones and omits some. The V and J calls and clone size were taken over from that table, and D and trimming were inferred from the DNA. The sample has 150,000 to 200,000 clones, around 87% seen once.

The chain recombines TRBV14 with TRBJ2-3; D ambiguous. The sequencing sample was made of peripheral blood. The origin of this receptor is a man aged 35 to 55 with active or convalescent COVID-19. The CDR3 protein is CASSPTSTDTQYF. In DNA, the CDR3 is TGTGCCAGCAGCCCCACTAGCACAGATACGCAGTATTTT.